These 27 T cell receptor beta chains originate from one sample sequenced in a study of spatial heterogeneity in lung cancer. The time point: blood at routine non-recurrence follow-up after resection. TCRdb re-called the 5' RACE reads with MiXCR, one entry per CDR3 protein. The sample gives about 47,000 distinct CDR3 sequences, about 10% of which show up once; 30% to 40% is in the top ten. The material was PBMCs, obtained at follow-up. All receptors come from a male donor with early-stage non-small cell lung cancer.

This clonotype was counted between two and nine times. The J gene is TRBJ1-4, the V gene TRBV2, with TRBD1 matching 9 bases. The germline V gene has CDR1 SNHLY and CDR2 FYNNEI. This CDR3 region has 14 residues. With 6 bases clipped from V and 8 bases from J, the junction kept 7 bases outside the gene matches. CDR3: CASSSGTGLEKLFF. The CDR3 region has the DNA TGTGCCAGCAGCTCCGGGACAGGGCTGGAAAAACTGTTTTTT. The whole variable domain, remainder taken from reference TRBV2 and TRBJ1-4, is EPEVTQTPSHQVTQMGQEVILRCVPISNHLYFYWYRQILGQKVEFLVSFYNNEISEKSEIFDDQFSVERPDGSNFTLKIRSTKLEDSAMYFCASSSGTGLEKLFFGSGTQLSVL.

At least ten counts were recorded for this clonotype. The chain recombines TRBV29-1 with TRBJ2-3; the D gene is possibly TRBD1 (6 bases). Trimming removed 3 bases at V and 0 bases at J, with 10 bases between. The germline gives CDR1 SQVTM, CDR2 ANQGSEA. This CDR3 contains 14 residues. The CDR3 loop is CSVEGATSTDTQYF. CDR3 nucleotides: TGCAGCGTTGAGGGGGCAACTAGCACAGATACGCAGTATTTT.

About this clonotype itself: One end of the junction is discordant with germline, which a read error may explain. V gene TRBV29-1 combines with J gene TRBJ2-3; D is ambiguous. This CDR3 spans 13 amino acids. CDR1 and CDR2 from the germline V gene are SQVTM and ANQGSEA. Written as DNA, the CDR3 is TGCGGCGTTGTCGCAGCTAGCACAGATACGCAGTATTTT. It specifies CGVVAASTDTQYF.

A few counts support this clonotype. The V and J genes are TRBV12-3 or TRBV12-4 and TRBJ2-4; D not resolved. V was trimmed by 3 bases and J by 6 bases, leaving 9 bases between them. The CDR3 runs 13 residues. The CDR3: CASSFGYSNIQYF. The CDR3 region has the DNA TGTGCCAGCAGTTTTGGATACTCAAACATTCAGTACTTC.

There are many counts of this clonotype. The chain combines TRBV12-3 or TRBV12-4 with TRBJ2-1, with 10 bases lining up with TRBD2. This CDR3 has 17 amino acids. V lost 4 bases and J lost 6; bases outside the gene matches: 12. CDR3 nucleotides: TGTGCCAGCAGTTCTCCCCTGGGACTAGCGACCCGCAATGAGCAGTTCTTC. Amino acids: CASSSPLGLATRNEQFF.

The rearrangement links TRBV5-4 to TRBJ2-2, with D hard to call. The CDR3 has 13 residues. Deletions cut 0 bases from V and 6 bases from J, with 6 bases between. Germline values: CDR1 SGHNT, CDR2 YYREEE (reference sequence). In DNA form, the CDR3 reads TGTGCCAGCAGCTTGGTAGGCGCCGGGGAGCTGTTTTTT. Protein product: CASSLVGAGELFF.

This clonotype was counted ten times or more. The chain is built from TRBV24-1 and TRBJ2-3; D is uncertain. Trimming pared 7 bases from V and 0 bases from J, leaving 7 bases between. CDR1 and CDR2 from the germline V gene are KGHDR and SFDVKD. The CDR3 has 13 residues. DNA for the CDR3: TGTGCCACCAGGGACGTGAGCACAGATACGCAGTATTTT. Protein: CATRDVSTDTQYF.

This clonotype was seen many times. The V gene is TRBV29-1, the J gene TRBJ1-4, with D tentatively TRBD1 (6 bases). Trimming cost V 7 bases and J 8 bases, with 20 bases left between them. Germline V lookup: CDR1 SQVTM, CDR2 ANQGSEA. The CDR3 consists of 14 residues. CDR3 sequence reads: CSATESGVGEKLFF. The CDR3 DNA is TGCAGCGCCACGGAATCAGGGGTTGGGGAAAAACTGTTTTTT.

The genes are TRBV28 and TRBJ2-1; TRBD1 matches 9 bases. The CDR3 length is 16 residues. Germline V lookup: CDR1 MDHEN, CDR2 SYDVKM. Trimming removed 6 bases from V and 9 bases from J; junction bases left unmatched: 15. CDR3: CASSLPGTGYFGEQFF. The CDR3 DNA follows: TGTGCCAGCAGCTTACCCGGGACAGGGTATTTCGGTGAGCAGTTCTTC.

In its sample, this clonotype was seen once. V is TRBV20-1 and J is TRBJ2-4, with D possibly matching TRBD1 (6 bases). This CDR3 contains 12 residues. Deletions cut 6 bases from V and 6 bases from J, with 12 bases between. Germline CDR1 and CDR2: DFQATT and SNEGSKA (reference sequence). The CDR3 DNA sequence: TGCAGTGCGCCCCCCAGGGGAAACATTCAGTACTTC. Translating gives CSAPPRGNIQYF.

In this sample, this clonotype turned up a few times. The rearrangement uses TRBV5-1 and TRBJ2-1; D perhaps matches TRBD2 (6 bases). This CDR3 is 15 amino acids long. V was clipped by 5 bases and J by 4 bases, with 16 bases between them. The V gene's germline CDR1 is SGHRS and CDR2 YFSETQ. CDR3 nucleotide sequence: TGCGCCAGCAGTCCCGGGACGGGGGTATACAATGAGCAGTTCTTC. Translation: CASSPGTGVYNEQFF.

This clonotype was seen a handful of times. The DNA for the CDR3 is TGTGCCAGCAGCGCAAACACCAAACTTGAAGCTTTCTTT. Amino acids: CASSANTKLEAFF. This sequence joins TRBV7-9 and TRBJ1-1, with D unresolved. There are 13 residues in the CDR3. The V gene's germline CDR1 is SEHNR and CDR2 FQNEAQ (reference sequence). V lost 5 bases, J lost 7 bases, and 14 bases lay in between.

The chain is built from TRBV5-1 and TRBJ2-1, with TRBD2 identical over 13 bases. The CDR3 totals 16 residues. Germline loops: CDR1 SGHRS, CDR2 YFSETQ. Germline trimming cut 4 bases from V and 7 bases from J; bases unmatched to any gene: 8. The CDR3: CASSPGTSGAKNEQFF. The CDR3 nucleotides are TGCGCCAGCAGCCCCGGGACTAGCGGGGCCAAGAATGAGCAGTTCTTC.

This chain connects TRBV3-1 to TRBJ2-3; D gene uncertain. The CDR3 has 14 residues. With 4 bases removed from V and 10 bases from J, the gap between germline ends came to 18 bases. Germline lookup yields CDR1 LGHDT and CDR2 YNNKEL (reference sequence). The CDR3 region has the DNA TGTGCCAGCAGCCCCATGAGTAACTCAAAGGCGCAGTATTTT. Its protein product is CASSPMSNSKAQYF.

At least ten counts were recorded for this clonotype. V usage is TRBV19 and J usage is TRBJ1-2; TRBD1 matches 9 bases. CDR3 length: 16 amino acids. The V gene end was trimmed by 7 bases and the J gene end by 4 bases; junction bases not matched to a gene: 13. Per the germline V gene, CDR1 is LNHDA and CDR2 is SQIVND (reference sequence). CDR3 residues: CASKWGQGPQGYGYTF. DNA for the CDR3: TGTGCCAGTAAGTGGGGACAGGGCCCACAAGGCTATGGCTACACCTTC. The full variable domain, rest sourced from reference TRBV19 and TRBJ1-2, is DGGITQSPKYLFRKEGQNVTLSCEQNLNHDAMYWYRQDPGQGLRLIYYSQIVNDFQKGDIAEGYSVSREKKESFPLTVTSAQKNPTAFYLCASKWGQGPQGYGYTFGSGTRLTVV.

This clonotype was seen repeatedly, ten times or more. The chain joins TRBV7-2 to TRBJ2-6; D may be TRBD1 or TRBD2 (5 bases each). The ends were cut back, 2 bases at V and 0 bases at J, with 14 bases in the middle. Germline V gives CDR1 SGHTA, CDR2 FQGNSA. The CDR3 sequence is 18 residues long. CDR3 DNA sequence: TGTGCCAGCAGCTTAATTCCGGGACCCGACTCTGGGGCCAACGTCCTGACTTTC. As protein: CASSLIPGPDSGANVLTF.

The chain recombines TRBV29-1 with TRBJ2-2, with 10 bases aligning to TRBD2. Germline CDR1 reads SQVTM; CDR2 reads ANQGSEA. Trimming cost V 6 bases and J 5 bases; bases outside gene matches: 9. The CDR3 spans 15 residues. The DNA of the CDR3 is TGCAGCGTCTCTTTAGCGGGAGGATCGACCGGGGAGCTGTTTTTT. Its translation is CSVSLAGGSTGELFF.

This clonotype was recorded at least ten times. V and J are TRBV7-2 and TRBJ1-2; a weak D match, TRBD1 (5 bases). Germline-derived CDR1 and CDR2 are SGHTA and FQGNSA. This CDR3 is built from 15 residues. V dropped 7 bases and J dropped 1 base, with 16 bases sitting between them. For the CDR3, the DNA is TGTGCCAGCACCACCCCGGCAGGGTTTAACTATGGCTACACCTTC. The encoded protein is CASTTPAGFNYGYTF.

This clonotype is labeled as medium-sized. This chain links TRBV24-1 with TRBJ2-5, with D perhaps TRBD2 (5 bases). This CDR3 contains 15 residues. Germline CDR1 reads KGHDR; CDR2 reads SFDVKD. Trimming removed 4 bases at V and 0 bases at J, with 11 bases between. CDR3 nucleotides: TGTGCCACCAGTGACATTCTAGCCGACCAAGAGACCCAGTACTTC. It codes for CATSDILADQETQYF.

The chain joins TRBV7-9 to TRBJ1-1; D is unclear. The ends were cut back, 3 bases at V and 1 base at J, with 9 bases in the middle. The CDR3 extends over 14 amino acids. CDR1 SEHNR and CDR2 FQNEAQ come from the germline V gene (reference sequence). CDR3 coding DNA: TGTGCCAGCAGCTTTGATGACTGGAACACTGAAGCTTTCTTT. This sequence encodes CASSFDDWNTEAFF.

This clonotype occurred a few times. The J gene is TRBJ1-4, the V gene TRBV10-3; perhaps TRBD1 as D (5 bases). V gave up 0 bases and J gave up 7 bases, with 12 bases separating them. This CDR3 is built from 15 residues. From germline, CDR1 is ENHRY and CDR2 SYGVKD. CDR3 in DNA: TGTGCCATCAGTGAGTCGACCGGGGGGAGTGAAAAACTGTTTTTT. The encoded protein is CAISESTGGSEKLFF.

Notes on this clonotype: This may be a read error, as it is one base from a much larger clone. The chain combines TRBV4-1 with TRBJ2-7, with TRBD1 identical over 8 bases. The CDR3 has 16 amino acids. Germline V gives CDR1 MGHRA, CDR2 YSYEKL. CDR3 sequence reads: CASSQAGQGAFYEQCF. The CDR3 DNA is TGCGCCAGCAGCCAAGCAGGTCAGGGGGCTTTCTACGAGCAGTGCTTC.

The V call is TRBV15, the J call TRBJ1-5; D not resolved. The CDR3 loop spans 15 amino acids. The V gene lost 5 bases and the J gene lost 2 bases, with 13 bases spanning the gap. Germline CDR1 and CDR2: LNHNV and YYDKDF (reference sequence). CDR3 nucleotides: TGTGCCACCAGCGGCCGGGAGTCCGGCAATCAGCCCCAGCATTTT. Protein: CATSGRESGNQPQHF.

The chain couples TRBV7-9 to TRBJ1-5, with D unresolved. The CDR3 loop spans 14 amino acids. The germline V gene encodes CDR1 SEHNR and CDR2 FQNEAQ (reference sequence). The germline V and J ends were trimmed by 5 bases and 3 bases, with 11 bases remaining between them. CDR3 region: CASSAGSNNQPQHF. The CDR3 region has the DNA TGTGCCAGCAGCGCAGGTAGCAACAATCAGCCCCAGCATTTT.

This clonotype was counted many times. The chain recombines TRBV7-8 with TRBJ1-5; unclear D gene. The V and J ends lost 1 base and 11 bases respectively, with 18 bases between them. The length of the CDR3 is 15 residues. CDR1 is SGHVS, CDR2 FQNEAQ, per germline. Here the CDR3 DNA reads TGTGCCAGCAGCTTAGGAGGCCCCTACCCCACGGCCCAGCATTTT. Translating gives CASSLGGPYPTAQHF.

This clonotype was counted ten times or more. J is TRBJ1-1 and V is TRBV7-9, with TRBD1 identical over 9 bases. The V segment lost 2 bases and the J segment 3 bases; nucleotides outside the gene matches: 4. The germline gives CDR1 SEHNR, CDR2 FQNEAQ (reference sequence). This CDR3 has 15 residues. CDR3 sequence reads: CASSLTGGRDTEAFF. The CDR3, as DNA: TGTGCCAGCAGCTTAACAGGGGGCCGGGACACTGAAGCTTTCTTT. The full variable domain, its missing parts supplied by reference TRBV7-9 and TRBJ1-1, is DTGVSQNPRHKITKRGQNVTFRCDPISEHNRLYWYRQTLGQGPEFLTYFQNEAQLEKSRLLSDRFSAERPKGSFSTLEIQRTEQGDSAMYLCASSLTGGRDTEAFFGQGTRLTVV.

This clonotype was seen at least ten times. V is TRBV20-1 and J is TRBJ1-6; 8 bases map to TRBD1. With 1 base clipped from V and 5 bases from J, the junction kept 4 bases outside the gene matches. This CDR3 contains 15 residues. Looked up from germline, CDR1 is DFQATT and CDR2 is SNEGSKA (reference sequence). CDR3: CSARAGTGHNSPLHF. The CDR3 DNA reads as TGCAGTGCTAGAGCCGGGACAGGCCATAATTCACCCCTCCACTTT.